The clone carrying this T cell receptor beta chain was observed a single time. The V and J ends lost 2 bases and 1 base respectively, with 11 bases between them. The CDR3 is 16 amino acids. Per the germline V gene, CDR1 is SGHAT and CDR2 is FQNNGV. These data originate in a study of CD8+ T cells in alopecia areata. The sequencing template was cDNA reverse transcribed from extracted RNA. Generated by immunoSEQ multiplex PCR, the TCRdb table keeps only in-frame clones and is missing some. The sample records 150,000 to 200,000 clones, 58% being singletons. Treatment of the sample: oral pan-JAK inhibitor, 5-10 mg twice daily.

V gene TRBV11-2 combines with J gene TRBJ2-2; possibly TRBD1 or TRBD2 for D (6 bases each). The clonotype originates from a human donor with alopecia areata. Here the sequenced sample was CD4+ T cells sorted from blood, taken between weeks 55 and 65, from a patient treated with tofacitinib. The CDR3 sequence: CASSLYGGGNTGELFF. The CDR3 DNA is TGTGCCAGCAGCTTATACGGGGGCGGGAACACCGGGGAGCTGTTTTTT. The variable domain in full, with the rest retrieved from reference TRBV11-2 and TRBJ2-2, is EAGVAQSPRYKIIEKRQSVAFWCNPISGHATLYWYQQILGQGPKLLIQFQNNGVVDDSQLPKDRFSAERLKGVDSTLKIQPAKLEDSAVYLCASSLYGGGNTGELFFGEGSRLTVL.